This record covers a single TCR beta chain. Its cognate antigen has yet to be identified. Nothing much larger sits one base from this clone, and base qualities are not available. The data derive from a study of lymphopenia after photon versus proton radiotherapy (dated by TCRdb to between 2018 and 2021). Notes on the research overall: The immunological effects of photon versus proton radiation therapy were compared in patients with gastrointestinal tumors who developed high-grade lymphopenia. The cohort comprised 20 or so patients with gastrointestinal tumors who received either photon or proton therapy and then developed lymphopenia. The goal of the study was to describe how the two radiation modalities differ in their effects on the immune system. What the work shows at the level of the full study, not this receptor alone: The survival association was assessed only in patients who died, and better survival with proton therapy was presented by the authors as a possibility rather than a demonstrated result. Once the lymphocyte count had reached its nadir, the repertoires of photon-treated patients showed oligoclonal expansion, particularly of CD8+ Temra cells, and this expansion drove the decline in diversity. During treatment, patients who received photon therapy lost naive T cells and TCR diversity and gained effector/memory populations, whereas patients who received proton therapy remained relatively stable. Across the cohort, an inverse correlation was found between a larger post-nadir drop in TCR diversity and overall survival time among patients who died.

The library was built by means of the immunoSEQ multiplex PCR assay. Alongside multiparametric flow cytometry, deep sequencing of rearranged TCR beta loci was used to profile the T cell repertoires. TCRdb obtained this table from immuneACCESS and retained in-frame rearrangements with V and J assigned. These tables miss some clones; where compared with another copy, unresolved V genes account for less than half of the shortfall, and the remainder is unexplained. The sample yields about 16,000 clones; 88% were counted once. The top ten constitute 45% to 60% of the sample. The CDR3 sequence holds 13 residues, the cysteine and phenylalanine included. The read is trimmed to its CDR3 DNA, 39 bases read in frame from base 1. CDR1 and CDR2 (MNHEY, SVGAGI) derive from the germline V gene. Between the V and J ends, shortened by 3 bases and 7 bases respectively, the junction contains 12 bases.

The sample consisted of peripheral blood, taken from a patient treated with proton-based radiotherapy. This clonotype originated in a woman aged 55-69 years with cholangiocarcinoma. Some clones in this sample may be carry-over from other donors' samples. This chain joins TRBV6-5 to TRBJ1-1; confidence is insufficient to name the D gene. The CDR3 reads CASSYSKALEAFF. The DNA sequence is TGTGCCAGCAGTTATTCAAAGGCCCTTGAAGCTTTCTTT.